Below, 19 T cell receptor beta chains from the same sample are listed, as sequenced in a study of T cell responses to AZD1222 COVID-19 vaccine. Clones were sequenced by immunoSEQ multiplex PCR, and TCRdb holds only the in-frame ones, with some missing. The sample gives under 70,000 clones, roughly 90% of which show up once; roughly 15% is in the top ten. Sequenced here: peripheral blood, sampled 28 days after the second AZD1222 dose. Receptors originate from an adult who received the AZD1222 COVID-19 vaccine.

This clone was detected only a few times. The chain links TRBV6-1 to TRBJ2-1; D is perhaps TRBD2 (6 bases). CDR3 length: 17 residues. Trimming removed 4 bases from V and 5 bases from J, with 21 bases in between. The V gene's germline CDR1 is MNHNS and CDR2 SASEGT. This CDR3 reads CASSVSGTPGPNNEQFF. The CDR3 DNA sequence: TGTGCCAGCAGTGTCTCCGGGACTCCGGGCCCAAACAATGAGCAGTTCTTC.

The chain has TRBV4-2 and TRBJ2-1, with 7 bases identical to TRBD2. V shed 1 base, J shed 7 bases, and the junction held 10 bases outside the gene matches. The germline V gene encodes CDR1 LGHNA and CDR2 YNFKEQ. The CDR3 contains 16 residues. As DNA, the CDR3 is TGTGCCAGCAGCCAAGTCCGTGGCGGGAGTGGGAATGAGCAGTTCTTC. Its protein product is CASSQVRGGSGNEQFF.

This sequence joins TRBV6-5 and TRBJ1-1; no clear D. Per the germline V gene, CDR1 is MNHEY and CDR2 is SVGAGI. Trimming took 2 bases from V and 2 from J, leaving 9 bases between them. The CDR3 is 14 residues long. In DNA form, the CDR3 reads TGTGCCAGCAGTTACGAACCATATAACACTGAAGCTTTCTTT. It is translated as CASSYEPYNTEAFF.

The J gene is TRBJ2-7, the V gene TRBV5-8; 7 nucleotides match TRBD1. The CDR3 consists of 13 residues. Germline V gene data show CDR1 as SGHTS and CDR2 as YDEGEE. V was pared by 4 bases and J by 6 bases, with 7 bases of the junction left unmatched. The DNA for the CDR3 is TGTGCCAGCAGCCGGGACAGTTCTTTCGAGCAGTACTTC. Translated, it gives CASSRDSSFEQYF.

V gene TRBV2 combines with J gene TRBJ1-2; D gene unclear. Trimming shortened V by 1 base and J by 3 bases, and 6 bases separated the two germline ends. The CDR3 runs 13 residues. The germline V gene has CDR1 SNHLY and CDR2 FYNNEI. CDR3 amino acids: CASSEEGDYGYTF. The DNA of the CDR3 is TGTGCCAGCAGTGAAGAGGGAGACTATGGCTACACCTTC.

The chain is built from TRBV29-1 and TRBJ2-2; 9 bases are shared with TRBD2. The CDR3 covers 14 residues. Germline CDR1 reads SQVTM; CDR2 reads ANQGSEA. V trimming: 6 bases; J trimming: 3 bases; junction bases outside the gene matches: 5. The CDR3 sequence: CSVSTSGYTGELFF. The CDR3 nucleotides read TGCAGCGTGTCGACTAGCGGATACACCGGGGAGCTGTTTTTT.

The rearrangement joins TRBV30 to TRBJ1-1; 7 positions match TRBD1. V lost 2 bases, J lost 4 bases, and 7 bases stayed unmatched. CDR1 and CDR2 (germline): GTSNPN, SVGIG (reference sequence). The CDR3 contains 14 residues. CDR3 sequence reads: CAWSPSGGGTEAFF. As DNA, the CDR3 is TGTGCCTGGAGTCCCTCAGGGGGAGGCACTGAAGCTTTCTTT.

The chain links TRBV6-5 to TRBJ1-1, with unresolved D. This CDR3 contains 14 residues. The germline CDR1 and CDR2 sequences are MNHEY and SVGAGI. Trimming stripped 7 bases from V and 2 bases from J, with 14 bases between. CDR3 protein: CASMGYVGNTEAFF. The DNA for the CDR3 is TGTGCCAGCATGGGGTACGTCGGTAACACTGAAGCTTTCTTT.

The chain couples TRBV4-3 to TRBJ1-2; D may be TRBD1 (6 bases). The CDR3 sequence is 17 residues long. Trimming removed 0 bases from V and 0 bases from J, with 14 bases in between. CDR1 is LGHNA and CDR2 is YSLEER in the germline V gene. The CDR3 sequence is CASSQDLDSYSNYGYTF. The CDR3 DNA reads as TGCGCCAGCAGCCAAGATTTGGACAGCTACTCTAACTATGGCTACACCTTC.

J is TRBJ2-7 and V is TRBV30, with 7 bases lining up with TRBD1. Germline CDR1 GTSNPN, CDR2 SVGIG (reference sequence). V dropped 5 bases and J dropped 5; count of bases not matched to a gene: 6. The CDR3 extends over 12 amino acids. The CDR3 protein is CAWDGRGNEQYF. The CDR3 nucleotides read TGTGCCTGGGACGGCAGGGGGAACGAGCAGTACTTC.

DNA for the CDR3: TGCGCCAGCAGCCAAGATTGGACTGGGGAGAATGAGCAGTTCTTC. Amino acids: CASSQDWTGENEQFF. The V gene is TRBV4-3, the J gene TRBJ2-1; D may be TRBD2 (5 bases). V lost 0 bases and J 7 bases, leaving 13 bases between the germline ends. Germline V gene lookup returns CDR1 LGHNA and CDR2 YSLEER. The CDR3 has 15 residues.

The chain couples TRBV19 to TRBJ2-1, with D possibly being TRBD1 (5 bases). The CDR3 sequence is 12 residues long. In germline, CDR1 is LNHDA, CDR2 SQIVND (reference sequence). V was pared by 5 bases and J by 8 bases, with 10 bases between. The CDR3 protein is CASSPRVYEQFF. In DNA, the CDR3 is TGTGCCAGTAGTCCCAGGGTATATGAGCAGTTCTTC. The whole variable domain, remainder taken from reference TRBV19 and TRBJ2-1, is DGGITQSPKYLFRKEGQNVTLSCEQNLNHDAMYWYRQDPGQGLRLIYYSQIVNDFQKGDIAEGYSVSREKKESFPLTVTSAQKNPTAFYLCASSPRVYEQFFGPGTRLTVL.

The J gene is TRBJ1-2, the V gene TRBV30; D is perhaps TRBD1 (6 bases). Looked up from germline, CDR1 is GTSNPN and CDR2 is SVGIG (reference sequence). V was cut by 4 bases and J by 7 bases, with 13 bases left in between. CDR3 length equals 12 residues. Here the CDR3 DNA reads TGTGCCTGGAACCAACAGGGCTCTGGCTACACCTTC. Translating it yields CAWNQQGSGYTF.

The CDR3 sequence is CASSLRPLGTGFNYGYTF. CDR3 nucleotides: TGTGCCAGCAGCTTAAGGCCGCTAGGGACAGGGTTTAACTATGGCTACACCTTC. The chain is built from TRBV7-9 and TRBJ1-2; 9 bases are a match to TRBD1. The V gene end was trimmed by 2 bases and the J gene end by 1 base; junction bases not matched to a gene: 11. CDR1 and CDR2 from the germline V gene are SEHNR and FQNEAQ (reference sequence). The CDR3 extends over 18 amino acids. The variable domain in full, with the rest retrieved from reference TRBV7-9 and TRBJ1-2, is DTGVSQNPRHKITKRGQNVTFRCDPISEHNRLYWYRQTLGQGPEFLTYFQNEAQLEKSRLLSDRFSAERPKGSFSTLEIQRTEQGDSAMYLCASSLRPLGTGFNYGYTFGSGTRLTVV.

The rearrangement links TRBV5-6 to TRBJ2-7; no definite D call. CDR3 length: 17 residues. Trimming shortened V by 2 bases and J by 3 bases, and 21 bases separated the two germline ends. Germline-derived CDR1 and CDR2 are SGHDT and YYEEEE. The CDR3 DNA reads as TGTGCCAGCAGCTTACCCAGGTGGAACCCACTATTCTACGAGCAGTACTTC. Its translation: CASSLPRWNPLFYEQYF.

V and J are TRBV5-4 and TRBJ1-3; D ambiguous. The CDR3 has 14 amino acids. Trimming left V 0 bases short and J 4 bases short, with 8 bases between. CDR1 and CDR2 (germline): SGHNT, YYREEE (reference sequence). The DNA of the CDR3 is TGTGCCAGCAGCTTGGTCGGCAGCGGAAACACCATATATTTT. This sequence encodes CASSLVGSGNTIYF.

This clone has more than one count but fewer than ten. The rearrangement uses TRBV24-1 and TRBJ2-2; tentative D call: TRBD1 (5 bases). CDR3 size: 15 residues. Looked up from germline, CDR1 is KGHDR and CDR2 is SFDVKD. Deletions cut 0 bases from V and 3 bases from J, with 7 bases between. CDR3 sequence reads: CATSDLQGDTGELFF. CDR3 DNA sequence: TGTGCCACCAGTGATTTGCAGGGTGACACCGGGGAGCTGTTTTTT.

The chain is built from TRBV6-2 or TRBV6-3 and TRBJ2-7; D ambiguous. Looked up from germline, CDR1 is MNHEY and CDR2 is SVGEGT. V gave up 6 bases and J gave up 5 bases, with 17 bases separating them. The CDR3 covers 14 residues. CDR3 DNA sequence: TGTGCCAGCAGCCGGGCCCAGACTTGGGACGAGCAGTACTTC. As protein: CASSRAQTWDEQYF.

A note on this clone: This sample includes further DNA sequences coding for the same CDR3. This sequence joins TRBV12-3 or TRBV12-4 and TRBJ1-1, with D unclear. The V gene lost 3 bases and the J gene lost 0 bases, with 5 bases spanning the gap. The length of the CDR3 is 13 residues. The CDR3 DNA reads as TGTGCCAGCAGTTTGGAAGTGAACACTGAAGCTTTCTTT. Protein product: CASSLEVNTEAFF.